This T cell receptor (beta chain) was obtained from a study of blood T cell repertoires in COVID-19. This table comes from immunoSEQ multiplex PCR, and its TCRdb copy is limited to in-frame clones, with some not included. This table has about 45,000 clones, nearly 90% appearing once. With 3 bases removed from V and 6 bases from J, the gap between germline ends came to 12 bases. Germline V gene lookup returns CDR1 KGHSH and CDR2 LQKENI. This CDR3 spans 14 amino acids. This chain uses TRBV18 with TRBJ1-5; D ambiguous. The sample comprised peripheral blood. The TCR comes from a human donor in a cohort sampled during active COVID-19. The CDR3 here is CASSPGPGSQPQHF. The CDR3 DNA reads TGTGCCAGCTCACCTGGCCCGGGGTCTCAGCCCCAGCATTTT.